One and the same sample provided the 10 T cell receptor beta chains below, sequenced in a study of read filtering for tumor transcriptome and immune sequencing. Molecular barcoded adaptors covering alpha/delta and beta/gamma chains were used on around 400 ng RNA. From the reads, TCRdb called clonotypes with MiXCR, one entry per CDR3 protein. The data contain 62,000 or so distinct CDR3 sequences, more than 11% of them singletons. Sequenced material: a population of CD138-negative cells sorted from bone marrow. These receptors were collected from a donor at least 40 years old with multiple myeloma.

The DNA for the CDR3 is TGTGCCAGCAGTTCCCAGGGTGGCGGCACAGATACGCAGTATTTT. It encodes CASSSQGGGTDTQYF. The genes are TRBV28 and TRBJ2-3, with D perhaps TRBD1 (5 bases). Germline CDR1 reads MDHEN; CDR2 reads SYDVKM. The CDR3 extends over 15 amino acids. V was clipped by 4 bases and J by 1 base, with 12 bases between them.

This clonotype was seen many times. J is TRBJ2-3 and V is TRBV12-3 or TRBV12-4; D gene uncertain. The CDR3 is 13 residues long. With 6 bases removed from V and 4 bases from J, the gap between germline ends came to 11 bases. For the CDR3, the DNA is TGTGCCAGCAGGCCCGGGTTCGCAGATACGCAGTATTTT. As protein: CASRPGFADTQYF.

The J gene is TRBJ2-5, the V gene TRBV9; 8 nucleotides match TRBD1. The germline gives CDR1 SGDLS, CDR2 YYNGEE. V gave up 4 bases and J gave up 3 bases; unmatched junction bases: 14. The CDR3 is 17 residues long. The CDR3 region is CASSKGGLGQEEETQYF. DNA for the CDR3: TGTGCCAGCAGCAAAGGAGGTTTGGGACAGGAGGAAGAGACCCAGTACTTC. The full variable domain, in which reference TRBV9 and TRBJ2-5 provide the parts outside the CDR3, is DSGVTQTPKHLITATGQRVTLRCSPRSGDLSVYWYQQSLDQGLQFLIQYYNGEERAKGNILERFSAQQFPDLHSELNLSSLELGDSALYFCASSKGGLGQEEETQYFGPGTRLLVL.

About this clonotype itself: This sequence may be a read error, since a much larger clone differs from it by one base. The rearrangement links TRBV4-3 to TRBJ2-2; D may correspond to TRBD1 or TRBD2 (6 bases each). The CDR3 has 15 amino acids. Germline values: CDR1 LGHNA, CDR2 YSLEER. The CDR3 coding sequence is TGCGCCAACAGCCAAGGGGGGATCGGGACCGGGGAGCTGTTTTTT. Its translation is CANSQGGIGTGELFF.

The chain recombines TRBV19 with TRBJ2-3; 9 nucleotides match TRBD2. The CDR3 is 16 amino acids. V gave up 0 bases and J gave up 4 bases; unmatched junction bases: 5. From germline, CDR1 is LNHDA and CDR2 SQIVND (reference sequence). This CDR3 reads CASSIEGGRGADTQYF. The CDR3 DNA follows: TGTGCCAGTAGTATAGAGGGCGGGAGGGGCGCAGATACGCAGTATTTT.

This clonotype showed up many times. This sequence joins TRBV29-1 and TRBJ1-1; the D is unclear. CDR1 and CDR2 (germline): SQVTM, ANQGSEA. The CDR3 covers 13 residues. Between the trimmed V and J ends, which lost 6 bases and 4 bases, there was a span of 15 bases. CDR3 DNA: TGCAGCGTCCCCCCCGAGGGTTCCACTGAAGCTTTCTTT. It translates to CSVPPEGSTEAFF.

CDR3 bases: TGTGCCAGCTCACGAAGCGATCTAAGCACTGAAGCTTTCTTT. This sequence encodes CASSRSDLSTEAFF. The gene calls are TRBV18 and TRBJ1-1; D call uncertain. The CDR3 loop spans 14 amino acids. Trimming left V 4 bases short and J 4 bases short, with 13 bases between. CDR1 KGHSH and CDR2 LQKENI come from the germline V gene.

This sequence joins TRBV28 and TRBJ2-7, with D perhaps assigned TRBD1 or TRBD2 (5 bases each). From germline, CDR1 is MDHEN and CDR2 SYDVKM. The CDR3 spans 13 residues. V was shortened by 7 bases and J by 5 bases, with 15 bases between the two germline ends. In DNA, the CDR3 is TGTGCCAGCATAGAAGCAGGGAGCCACGAGCAGTACTTC. Amino acid sequence: CASIEAGSHEQYF.

The chain uses TRBV20-1 and TRBJ2-7, with TRBD1 matching over 9 bases. The CDR3 extends over 15 amino acids. Trimming cost V 1 base and J 5 bases; bases outside gene matches: 9. From germline, CDR1 is DFQATT and CDR2 SNEGSKA (reference sequence). The CDR3 reads CSARVGDRDLHEQYF. CDR3 coding DNA: TGCAGTGCTAGAGTAGGGGACAGGGACCTCCACGAGCAGTACTTC.

This clonotype was detected a few times. This clone may be a read error of a much larger clone one base away. This rearrangement joins TRBV9 to TRBJ2-5; D is tentatively TRBD1 or TRBD2 (5 bases each). The length of the CDR3 is 13 residues. From germline, CDR1 is SGDLS and CDR2 YYNGEE. The germline V and J ends were trimmed by 5 bases and 9 bases, with 17 bases remaining between them. The CDR3 loop reads CASRDTLQEAQYF. CDR3 nucleotides: TGTGCCAGCAGGGACACCTTACAGGAGGCCCAGTACTTC. Together with reference TRBV9 and TRBJ2-5, the CDR3 gives the full variable domain: DSGVTQTPKHLITATGQRVTLRCSPRSGDLSVYWYQQSLDQGLQFLIQYYNGEERAKGNILERFSAQQFPDLHSELNLSSLELGDSALYFCASRDTLQEAQYFGPGTRLLVL.